This is a list of T cell receptor beta chains from one sample in a study of T cells expressing NK-cell markers. TCRdb re-called the 5' RACE reads and catalogs CDR3 proteins one per entry, DNA excluded. Here the sample table reports about 260,000 distinct CDR3 sequences. Sequenced sample: blood T cells: a sorted CD56 or NKG2C T cell subset, CD4+ or CD8+ T cells, or bulk PBMC T cells (not recorded which). The receptors were sampled from a woman aged 18-70 years in good health. The CDR3 runs from the conserved cysteine through the conserved F or W.

TRBV9	TRBJ1-2	CASSVGHVGVIRYTF
TRBV5-4	TRBJ2-1	CASSLNGGPYNEQFF
TRBV7-3	TRBJ2-3	CASSSLAGRTDTQYF
TRBV5-1	TRBJ2-5	CASSLGAASGKETQYF
TRBV28	TRBJ2-7	CASKILHPPPGEQYF
TRBV3-1	TRBJ1-5	CASSLDRNQPQHF
TRBV12-3/TRBV12-4	TRBJ2-1	CASAPGQGANVNEQFF
TRBV3-1	TRBJ2-7	CASSRTGITYEQYF
TRBV6-5	TRBJ2-3	CASSYSGQGVTLATQYF
TRBV12-3/TRBV12-4	TRBJ1-2	CASSLGKQGYTF
TRBV19	TRBJ2-2	CASSIAVRSGELFF
TRBV6-4	TRBJ1-1	CASSDQRNTEAFF
TRBV18	TRBJ1-4	CASSTSWEVDEKLFF
TRBV20-1	TRBJ2-7	CSATGVGVYEQYF
TRBV30	TRBJ1-1	CAWNQGKTEAFF
TRBV29-1	TRBJ2-5	CSPGGPGETQYF
TRBV3-1	TRBJ1-2	CASSQGLQGYGYTF
TRBV6-5	TRBJ2-5	CASRLLAGKTQYF
TRBV29-1	TRBJ2-1	CSVEDEGPSGVRRCQFF
TRBV11-2	TRBJ2-1	CASGGQYEQFF
TRBV4-3	TRBJ1-5	CASSQEQEAGQPQHF
TRBV20-1	TRBJ1-1	CSARADSTEAFF
TRBV2	TRBJ1-2	CASSPNRDRSAANYGYTF
TRBV5-1	TRBJ2-3	CASRVGTGVSTDTQYF
TRBV6-5	TRBJ1-2	CASSYWGQGSFTYGYTF
TRBV20-1	TRBJ1-1	CSARDGPTGAANTEAFF
TRBV5-6	TRBJ1-5	CASSLGPTKPQHF
TRBV7-2	TRBJ2-3	CASSHFTDTQYF
TRBV29-1	TRBJ2-3	CSVGLGTDTQYF
TRBV11-2	TRBJ2-1	CASSPTSGARSSYNEQFF
TRBV6-1	TRBJ2-1	CASSRLSGRANYNEQFF
TRBV3-1	TRBJ1-6	CASSQGILGGNSPLHF
TRBV14	TRBJ2-5	CASSTLAGRTQYF